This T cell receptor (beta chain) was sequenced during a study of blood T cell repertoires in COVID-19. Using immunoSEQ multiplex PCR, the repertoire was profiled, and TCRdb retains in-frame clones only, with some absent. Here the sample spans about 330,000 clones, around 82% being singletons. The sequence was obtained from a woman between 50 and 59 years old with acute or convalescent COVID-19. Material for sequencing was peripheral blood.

CDR3 in DNA: TGTGCCAGCAGCCAAGGGGGGCGGGGGGCCGTCACAGATACGCAGTATTTT. Encoded protein: CASSQGGRGAVTDTQYF. This chain connects TRBV3-1 (or the pseudogene TRBV3-2) to TRBJ2-3; 8 positions match TRBD2. The CDR3 totals 17 residues. With 1 base clipped from V and 2 bases from J, the junction kept 8 bases outside the gene matches. The germline CDR1 and CDR2 sequences are LGHDT and YNNKEL (reference sequence).